The sequence of this TCR beta chain was determined in a study of CD8+ T cells in alopecia areata. Study findings and constraints: Possibly as an HLA-related effect, TCR sharing across patients appeared less clear than in mice.

After isolation, RNA underwent reverse transcription to generate cDNA as the sequencing template. Repertoires were generated with immunoSEQ multiplex PCR, while TCRdb's copy carries only in-frame clones and drops some. The sample contains some 110,000 clones, around 64% of which appear only once. For this clone: Its antigen is still unknown.

Source material: CD4+ T cells sorted from blood. The receptor was isolated from a human donor in good health.

The chain's CDR3 is CSVGQGNSQPQHF. The CDR3 coding sequence is TGCAGCGTTGGGCAGGGTAATAGTCAGCCCCAGCATTTT. The V and J genes are TRBV29-1 and TRBJ1-5, with D possibly TRBD1 on 5 matching bases. Germline V lookup: CDR1 SQVTM, CDR2 ANQGSEA. With 4 bases removed from V and 6 bases from J, the gap between germline ends came to 13 bases. The CDR3 consists of 13 residues.